These T cell receptor beta chains were read from a single sample in a study of molecular identifiers for immune sequencing clone quantification. TCRdb re-derived calls from the PCR reads in MiXCR, one entry per CDR3 protein. The sample shows 35,000 or so distinct CDR3 sequences, roughly 19% of them seen only once. The sample consisted of naive CD8+ T cells from blood, with Jurkat cell RNA spiked in. The source of these receptors is a human donor in good health. Some libraries in this study had Jurkat cell RNA spiked in. The CDR3 runs from the conserved cysteine through the conserved F or W. D genes are given only for firm matches. Size is omitted from some rows. Given values are once, few, many or a class for expanded clones.

v_call	j_call	d_call	clone_size	cdr3_nt	cdr3_aa
TRBV30	TRBJ2-1	-	few	TGTGCCTGGAGTGCTCAGGGGAGAGGGGAGCAGTTCTTC	CAWSAQGRGEQFF
TRBV7-8	TRBJ2-1	-	-	TGTGCCAGCAGCTTGGACCCGACAGGCAGCGGCTACAATGAGCAGTTCTTC	CASSLDPTGSGYNEQFF
TRBV10-3	TRBJ1-1	TRBD1	-	TGTGCCATCAGTGAGCCGAGGCGGGACAGGGGTACTGAAGCTTTCTTT	CAISEPRRDRGTEAFF
TRBV19	TRBJ2-1	TRBD2	-	TGTGCCAGTAGTATATGGCTAGCGGGCGGCTACAATGAGCAGTTCTTC	CASSIWLAGGYNEQFF
TRBV7-3	TRBJ1-5	-	many	TGTGCCAGCAGCTTCAACCTTAATCAGCCCCAGCATTTT	CASSFNLNQPQHF
TRBV6-1	TRBJ2-7	-	many	TGTGCCAGCGGGGCTACAACGGACTACGAGCAGTACTTC	CASGATTDYEQYF
TRBV11-2	TRBJ2-5	TRBD1	few	TGTGCCAGCAGCTTAGATTTAACAGGGGGTGATCTGACCCAGTACTTC	CASSLDLTGGDLTQYF
TRBV13	TRBJ2-3	TRBD2	many	TGTGCCAGCAGTTCGGGACTAGCGGGTATAGATACGCAGTATTTT	CASSSGLAGIDTQYF
TRBV4-2	TRBJ2-7	TRBD2	few	TGTGCCAGCAGCCAAGAAGGCCCGGGACTAGCGGGAGGGATCTACGAGCAGTACTTC	CASSQEGPGLAGGIYEQYF
TRBV7-2	TRBJ2-1	TRBD1	-	TGTGTCAGCAGCCTCCCTCCGGGGGACAGGGTAGGGAATGAGCAGTTCTTC	CVSSLPPGDRVGNEQFF